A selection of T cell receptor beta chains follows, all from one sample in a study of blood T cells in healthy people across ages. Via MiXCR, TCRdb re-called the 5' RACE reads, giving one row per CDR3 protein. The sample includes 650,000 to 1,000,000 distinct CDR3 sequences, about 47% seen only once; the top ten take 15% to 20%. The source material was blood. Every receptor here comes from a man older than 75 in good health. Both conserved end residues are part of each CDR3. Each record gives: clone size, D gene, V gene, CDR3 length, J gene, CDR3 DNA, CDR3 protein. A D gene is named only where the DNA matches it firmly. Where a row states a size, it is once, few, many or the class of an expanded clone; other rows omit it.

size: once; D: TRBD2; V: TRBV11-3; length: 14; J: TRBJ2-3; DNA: TGTGCCAGCAGCCTAGCGGGAGCGGTAGATACGCAGTATTTT; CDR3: CASSLAGAVDTQYF
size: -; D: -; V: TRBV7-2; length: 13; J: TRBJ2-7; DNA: TGTGCCAGCAGTTTAGGCGTCCGCTGCGAGCAGTACTTC; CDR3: CASSLGVRCEQYF
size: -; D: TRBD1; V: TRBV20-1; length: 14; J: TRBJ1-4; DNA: TGCAGTGCGTCCCAGGGGGCGCCCCCGGAAAAACTGTTTTTT; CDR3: CSASQGAPPEKLFF
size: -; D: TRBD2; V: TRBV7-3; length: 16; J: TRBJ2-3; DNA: TGTGCCAGCAGCTTAGGCCCTAGCGGGACCACAGATACGCAGTATTTT; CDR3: CASSLGPSGTTDTQYF
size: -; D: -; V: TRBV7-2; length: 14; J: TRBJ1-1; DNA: TGTGCCAGCAGTCCGACAGGAGGGCCCACTGAAGCTTTCTTT; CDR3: CASSPTGGPTEAFF
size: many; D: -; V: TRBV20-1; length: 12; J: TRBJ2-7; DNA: TGCAGTACCCCCGGGGATAGCTACGAGCAGTACTTC; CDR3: CSTPGDSYEQYF
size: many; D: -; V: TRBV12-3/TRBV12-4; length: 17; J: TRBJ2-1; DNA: TGTGCCAGCAGTCATCGGAGACAGACAAGCTCCTACAATGAGCAGTTCTTC; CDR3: CASSHRRQTSSYNEQFF
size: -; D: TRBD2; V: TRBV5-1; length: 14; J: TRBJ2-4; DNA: TGCGCCAGCAGCTTGCGGGAGGGTCAGAACATTCAGTACTTC; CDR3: CASSLREGQNIQYF
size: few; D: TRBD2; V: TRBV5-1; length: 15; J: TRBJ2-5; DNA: TGCGCCAGCAGCTTGGCCAGAGCGGGAGGAGAGACCCAGTACTTC; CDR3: CASSLARAGGETQYF
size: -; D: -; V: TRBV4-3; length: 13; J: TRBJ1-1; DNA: TGCGCCATCAGCCAGCGACAAGACACTGAAGCTTTCTTT; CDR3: CAISQRQDTEAFF
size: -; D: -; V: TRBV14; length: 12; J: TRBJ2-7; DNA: TGTGCCAGCAGCCTGCCCGCTAGCGCGCAGTACTTC; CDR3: CASSLPASAQYF
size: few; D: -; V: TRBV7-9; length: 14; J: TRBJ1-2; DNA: TGTGCCAGCAGCTTAGTGACAGGCGACTATGGCTACACCTTC; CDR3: CASSLVTGDYGYTF
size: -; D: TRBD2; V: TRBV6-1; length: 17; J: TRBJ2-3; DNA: TGTGCCAGCAGCTCCCCGCGGGGGGCGCCTAGCACAGATACGCAGTATTTT; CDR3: CASSSPRGAPSTDTQYF
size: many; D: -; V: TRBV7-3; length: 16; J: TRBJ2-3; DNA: TGTGCCAGCAGCTTCCGCCGGCAGGGGCGGTCAGATACGCAGTATTTT; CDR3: CASSFRRQGRSDTQYF
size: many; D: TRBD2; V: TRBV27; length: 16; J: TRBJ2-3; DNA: TGTGCCAGCAGTTTAGGACTAGCGCCTCGCACAGATACGCAGTATTTT; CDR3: CASSLGLAPRTDTQYF
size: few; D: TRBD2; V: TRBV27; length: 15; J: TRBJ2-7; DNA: TGTGCCAGCAGTCCCCTCTTTAGCGGGAGGCGCGAGCAGTACTTC; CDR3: CASSPLFSGRREQYF
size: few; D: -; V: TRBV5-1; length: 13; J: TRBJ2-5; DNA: TGCGCCAGCGGCAGGGGAGGGGAAGAGACCCAGTACTTC; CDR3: CASGRGGEETQYF
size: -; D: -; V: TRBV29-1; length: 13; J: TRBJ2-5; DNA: TGCAGCGTTGAAGCTGAAGGGGGAGAGACCCAGTACTTC; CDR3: CSVEAEGGETQYF
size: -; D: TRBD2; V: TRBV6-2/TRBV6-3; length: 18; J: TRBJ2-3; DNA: TGTGCCAGCAGTTACGCCCGAAGACTAGCGGGAGATACAGATACGCAGTATTTT; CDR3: CASSYARRLAGDTDTQYF
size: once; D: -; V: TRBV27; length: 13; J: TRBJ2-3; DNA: TGTGCCAGCAGTTTAATGGCCCGGAATACGCAGTATTTT; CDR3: CASSLMARNTQYF
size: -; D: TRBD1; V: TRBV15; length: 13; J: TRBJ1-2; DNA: TGTGCCACCAGCAGAGGACAGGGGAGAGGCTACACCTTC; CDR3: CATSRGQGRGYTF
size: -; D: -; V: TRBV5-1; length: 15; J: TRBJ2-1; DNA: TGCGCCAGCAGCTTCTCCCTCAGGGATAGGAGTGAGCAGTTCTTC; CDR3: CASSFSLRDRSEQFF
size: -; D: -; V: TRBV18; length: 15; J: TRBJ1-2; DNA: TGTGCCAGCTCACCCCGGGACAACCAAGTCTATGGCTACACCTTC; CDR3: CASSPRDNQVYGYTF
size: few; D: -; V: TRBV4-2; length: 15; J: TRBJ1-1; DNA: TGTGCCAGCAGCCCTTTAGGAGGTATGAACACTGAAGCTTTCTTT; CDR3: CASSPLGGMNTEAFF
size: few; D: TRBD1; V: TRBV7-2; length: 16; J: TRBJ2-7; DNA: TGTGCCAGCAGCTTAGCAGGGACAGGGGGACCCTACGAGCAGTACTTC; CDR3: CASSLAGTGGPYEQYF
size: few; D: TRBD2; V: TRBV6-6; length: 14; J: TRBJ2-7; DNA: TGTGCCAGCATCCCGGGACTAGCCCCCTACGAGCAGTACTTC; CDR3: CASIPGLAPYEQYF
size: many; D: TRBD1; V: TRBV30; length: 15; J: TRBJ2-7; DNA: TGTGCCTGGAGTATCGACAGGGGACGCGGAGCCGAGCAGTACTTC; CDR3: CAWSIDRGRGAEQYF
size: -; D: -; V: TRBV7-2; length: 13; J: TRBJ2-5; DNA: TGTGCCAGCAGCTTAGTCGTGGACCAGGCCCAGTACTTC; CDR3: CASSLVVDQAQYF
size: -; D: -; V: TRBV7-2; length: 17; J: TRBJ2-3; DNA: TGTGCCAGCAGCTGGTTCCGGGAGCTTGTTAGCTCAGATACGCAGTATTTT; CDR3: CASSWFRELVSSDTQYF
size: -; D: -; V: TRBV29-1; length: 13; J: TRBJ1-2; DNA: TGCAGCGTGGGTTCGTCAGGGATCTATGGCTACACCTTC; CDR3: CSVGSSGIYGYTF
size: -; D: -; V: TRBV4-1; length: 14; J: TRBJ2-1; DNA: TGCGCCAGCAGCCAACGTCCGGAGGGGAATGAGCAGTTCTTC; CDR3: CASSQRPEGNEQFF
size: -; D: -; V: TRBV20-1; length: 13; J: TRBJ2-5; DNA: TGCAGTGCTAGTGGAACACAGCAAGAGACCCAGTACTTC; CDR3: CSASGTQQETQYF
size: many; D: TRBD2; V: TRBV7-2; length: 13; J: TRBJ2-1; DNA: TGTGCTAGCAGCTTGGGGCGGGAGTATGAGCAGTTCTTC; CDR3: CASSLGREYEQFF
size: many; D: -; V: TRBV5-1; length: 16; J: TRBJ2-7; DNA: TGCGCCAGCAGCTGGGGTGTGGGAAGCGGCTCCTACGAGCAGTACTTC; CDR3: CASSWGVGSGSYEQYF
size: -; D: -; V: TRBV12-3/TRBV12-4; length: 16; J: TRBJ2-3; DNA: TGTGCCAGCAGGGCCCGGACGGCGGTAGCCACAGATACGCAGTATTTT; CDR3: CASRARTAVATDTQYF
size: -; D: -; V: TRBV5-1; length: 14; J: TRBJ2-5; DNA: TGCGCCAGCAGCTTGGTAGGGTACCAAGAGACCCAGTACTTC; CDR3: CASSLVGYQETQYF
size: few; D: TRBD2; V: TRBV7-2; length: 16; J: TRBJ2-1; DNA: TGTGCCAGCAGCGATATAGCGGGAGAAAACTACAATGAGCAGTTCTTC; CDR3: CASSDIAGENYNEQFF
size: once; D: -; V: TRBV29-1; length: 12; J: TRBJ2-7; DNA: TGTAGCGTTGGGGAGATGAGCCACGAGCAGTACTTC; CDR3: CSVGEMSHEQYF
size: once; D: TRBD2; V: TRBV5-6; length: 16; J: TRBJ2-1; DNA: TGTGTCAGCAGCCTGCCTCGGGCGGGAAGCGGGGATGAGCAGTTCTTC; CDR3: CVSSLPRAGSGDEQFF
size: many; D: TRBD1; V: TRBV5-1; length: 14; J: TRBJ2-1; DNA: TGCGCCAGCAGCTTGCTACCAGGGGGAGATGAGCAGTTCTTC; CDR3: CASSLLPGGDEQFF
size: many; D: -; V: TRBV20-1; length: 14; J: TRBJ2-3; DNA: TGCAGTGCACGCTTCAGGGTTTCCGGAGATACGCAGTATTTT; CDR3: CSARFRVSGDTQYF
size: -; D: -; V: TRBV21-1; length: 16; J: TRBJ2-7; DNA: TGTACCAGCAGCAAAGCCGTGGGACTAGCAACCTACGAGCAGTACTTC; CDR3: CTSSKAVGLATYEQYF
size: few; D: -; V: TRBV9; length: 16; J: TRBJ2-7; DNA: TGTGCCAGCAGCGTAGTAGAGACTTATCTTTCCTACGAGCAGTACTTC; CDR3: CASSVVETYLSYEQYF
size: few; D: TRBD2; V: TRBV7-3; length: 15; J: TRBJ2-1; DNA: TGTGCCAGCAGCCTTGGGGTAGCGGGCATCAATGAGCAGTTCTTC; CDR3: CASSLGVAGINEQFF
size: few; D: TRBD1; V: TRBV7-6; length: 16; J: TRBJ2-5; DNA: TGTGCCAGCAGCTTAGCTGGGACAGGGGTGGAGGAGACCCAGTACTTC; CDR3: CASSLAGTGVEETQYF
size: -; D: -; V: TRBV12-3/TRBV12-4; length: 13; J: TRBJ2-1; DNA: TGTGCCAGCAGTTTACGAACACAGGGCGAGCAGTTCTTC; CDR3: CASSLRTQGEQFF
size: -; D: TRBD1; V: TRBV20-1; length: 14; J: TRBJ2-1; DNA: TGCAGTGCTCCGGGACAGGGCGGCGAGGATGAGCAGTTCTTC; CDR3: CSAPGQGGEDEQFF
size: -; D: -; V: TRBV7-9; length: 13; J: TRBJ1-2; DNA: TGTGCCAGCAGCCTTAGTGCAGGGAATGGCTACACCTTC; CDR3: CASSLSAGNGYTF
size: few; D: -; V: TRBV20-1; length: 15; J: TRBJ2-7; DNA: TGCAGTGCTAGAGGTGGGGGGGCACACTCCTACGAGCAGTACTTC; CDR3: CSARGGGAHSYEQYF
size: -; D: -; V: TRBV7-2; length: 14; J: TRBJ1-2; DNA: TGTGCCAGCAGCTTGGGGGCCAACGGCTATGGCTACACCTTC; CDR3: CASSLGANGYGYTF